These 6 T cell receptor beta chains originate from one sample sequenced in a study of CD8+CD57+ T cells in acquired aplastic anemia. The TCR beta profiling, which covered VDJ combination and CDR3 sequence, was carried out using genomic DNA as the template. TCRdb used MiXCR to reprocess the reads, holding one entry per CDR3 protein. This sample has about 190,000 distinct CDR3 sequences, with around 50% found just once. The sample comprised sorted CD4+, CD8+, or CD8+CD57+ T cells (not recorded which) from PBMCs. All receptors come from a human donor in good health, serving as a control.

This clonotype was found many times. V usage is TRBV6-5 and J usage is TRBJ1-2; 7 bases match TRBD1. Germline V gene lookup returns CDR1 MNHEY and CDR2 SVGAGI. The V gene end was trimmed by 2 bases and the J gene end by 1 base; junction bases not matched to a gene: 10. CDR3 size: 17 residues. Here the CDR3 DNA reads TGTGCCAGCAGTTACCTACAAGACAGGGCAAGTAACTATGGCTACACCTTC. Its protein is CASSYLQDRASNYGYTF.

In this sample, this clonotype turned up a few times. Since the CDR3 does not end with the conserved phenylalanine or tryptophan, this likely comes from a read error. The V and J genes are TRBV11-2 and TRBJ2-5, with 12 bases aligning to TRBD1. Germline CDR1 reads SGHAT; CDR2 reads FQNNGV. The ends lost 4 bases at V and 5 bases at J; junction bases unmatched: 5. The CDR3 totals 15 residues. CDR3 protein: CASSSGTGGLETQYC. CDR3 nucleotide sequence: TGTGCCAGCAGCTCCGGGACAGGGGGCCTGGAGACCCAGTACTGC.

The DNA for the CDR3 is TGCGCCAGCAGCTTATGGTCTATGAACACTGAAGCTTTCTTT. Its protein product is CASSLWSMNTEAFF. The genes are TRBV5-1 and TRBJ1-1; D uncertain. Trimming shortened V by 2 bases and J by 0 bases, and 8 bases separated the two germline ends. The CDR3 is 14 amino acids. Germline CDR1 SGHRS, CDR2 YFSETQ. The variable domain in full, completed from reference TRBV5-1 and TRBJ1-1, reads KAGVTQTPRYLIKTRGQQVTLSCSPISGHRSVSWYQQTPGQGLQFLFEYFSETQRNKGNFPGRFSGRQFSNSRSEMNVSTLELGDSALYLCASSLWSMNTEAFFGQGTRLTVV.

The V and J genes are TRBV6-6 and TRBJ2-5; D might be TRBD1 (6 bases). This CDR3 region has 12 residues. Trimming pared 10 bases from V and 4 bases from J, leaving 13 bases between. Germline lookup yields CDR1 MNHNY and CDR2 SVGAGI (reference sequence). The CDR3 sequence: CANGQGGETQYF. In DNA, the CDR3 is TGTGCCAACGGGCAAGGGGGAGAGACCCAGTACTTC.

V gene TRBV10-2 combines with J gene TRBJ2-7, with D uncertain. The V end lost 7 bases, the J end lost 0 bases, and 16 bases lay between the germline ends. The V gene's germline CDR1 is WSHSY and CDR2 SAAADI. The CDR3 spans 15 residues. As DNA, the CDR3 is TGCGCCAGCAACGCCGATAGGGTTAGCTCCTACGAGCAGTACTTC. Translated: CASNADRVSSYEQYF.

This clonotype showed up many times. The CDR3 is CASSGTVKVPNSGNTIYF. For the CDR3, the DNA is TGTGCCAGCAGTGGTACAGTAAAGGTTCCAAACTCTGGAAACACCATATATTTT. The chain links TRBV6-4 to TRBJ1-3; D is uncertain. The germline V gene has CDR1 MRHNA and CDR2 SNTAGT. The CDR3 is 18 residues long. Trimming cost V 4 bases and J 0 bases, with 19 bases left between them.